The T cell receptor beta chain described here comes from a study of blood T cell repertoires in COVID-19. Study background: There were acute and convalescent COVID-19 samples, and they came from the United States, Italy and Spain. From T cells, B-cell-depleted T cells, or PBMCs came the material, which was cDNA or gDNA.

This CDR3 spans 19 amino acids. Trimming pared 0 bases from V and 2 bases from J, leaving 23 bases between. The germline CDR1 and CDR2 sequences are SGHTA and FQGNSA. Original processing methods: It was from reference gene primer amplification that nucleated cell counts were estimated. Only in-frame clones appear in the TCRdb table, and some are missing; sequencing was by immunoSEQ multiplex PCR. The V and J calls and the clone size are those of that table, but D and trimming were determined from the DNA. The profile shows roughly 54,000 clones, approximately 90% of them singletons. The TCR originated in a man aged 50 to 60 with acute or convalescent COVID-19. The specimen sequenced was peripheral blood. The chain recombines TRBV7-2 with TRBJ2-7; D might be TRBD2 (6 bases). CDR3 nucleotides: TGTGCCAGCAGCTTAGCTCTTCAGAGGAGGGGAGTCTCCACCTACGAGCAGTACTTC. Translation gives CASSLALQRRGVSTYEQYF.